This TCR beta chain was sequenced for a study of T cells in Graves' hyperthyroidism and ophthalmopathy. Study-level points and caveats: Progression to ophthalmopathy was predicted a median of about six months early. Blood also contained most expanded thyroid clonotypes above 0.001.

This clonotype has a handful of counts. Its antigen is not known. Patients affected by ophthalmopathy presented a Clinical Activity Score of at least 3, a NOSPECS grade of at least 4, and disease duration below 3 months. Exclusions: uncontrolled infection, other autoimmune disease, pregnancy, lactation. Regions amplified from RNA transcripts were the TCR beta CDR3 regions. First-round RT-PCR of the TCR CDR3 relied on the HTBI primer set. TCRdb reprocessed the multiplex PCR reads with MiXCR, giving one entry per CDR3 protein. Of about half a million distinct CDR3 sequences listed, roughly 24% are singletons. With 4 bases clipped from V and 8 bases from J, the junction kept 8 bases outside the gene matches. The germline gives CDR1 LGHNA, CDR2 YNFKEQ. The length of the CDR3 is 14 residues.

This clonotype was obtained from a woman in her thirties with Graves' ophthalmopathy. V and J are TRBV4-2 and TRBJ2-3; 8 bases are shared with TRBD1. Material for sequencing was blood. The DNA of the CDR3 is TGTGCCAGCAGCCCCGGACAGGGCGACGTTACGCAGTATTTT. This sequence encodes CASSPGQGDVTQYF.